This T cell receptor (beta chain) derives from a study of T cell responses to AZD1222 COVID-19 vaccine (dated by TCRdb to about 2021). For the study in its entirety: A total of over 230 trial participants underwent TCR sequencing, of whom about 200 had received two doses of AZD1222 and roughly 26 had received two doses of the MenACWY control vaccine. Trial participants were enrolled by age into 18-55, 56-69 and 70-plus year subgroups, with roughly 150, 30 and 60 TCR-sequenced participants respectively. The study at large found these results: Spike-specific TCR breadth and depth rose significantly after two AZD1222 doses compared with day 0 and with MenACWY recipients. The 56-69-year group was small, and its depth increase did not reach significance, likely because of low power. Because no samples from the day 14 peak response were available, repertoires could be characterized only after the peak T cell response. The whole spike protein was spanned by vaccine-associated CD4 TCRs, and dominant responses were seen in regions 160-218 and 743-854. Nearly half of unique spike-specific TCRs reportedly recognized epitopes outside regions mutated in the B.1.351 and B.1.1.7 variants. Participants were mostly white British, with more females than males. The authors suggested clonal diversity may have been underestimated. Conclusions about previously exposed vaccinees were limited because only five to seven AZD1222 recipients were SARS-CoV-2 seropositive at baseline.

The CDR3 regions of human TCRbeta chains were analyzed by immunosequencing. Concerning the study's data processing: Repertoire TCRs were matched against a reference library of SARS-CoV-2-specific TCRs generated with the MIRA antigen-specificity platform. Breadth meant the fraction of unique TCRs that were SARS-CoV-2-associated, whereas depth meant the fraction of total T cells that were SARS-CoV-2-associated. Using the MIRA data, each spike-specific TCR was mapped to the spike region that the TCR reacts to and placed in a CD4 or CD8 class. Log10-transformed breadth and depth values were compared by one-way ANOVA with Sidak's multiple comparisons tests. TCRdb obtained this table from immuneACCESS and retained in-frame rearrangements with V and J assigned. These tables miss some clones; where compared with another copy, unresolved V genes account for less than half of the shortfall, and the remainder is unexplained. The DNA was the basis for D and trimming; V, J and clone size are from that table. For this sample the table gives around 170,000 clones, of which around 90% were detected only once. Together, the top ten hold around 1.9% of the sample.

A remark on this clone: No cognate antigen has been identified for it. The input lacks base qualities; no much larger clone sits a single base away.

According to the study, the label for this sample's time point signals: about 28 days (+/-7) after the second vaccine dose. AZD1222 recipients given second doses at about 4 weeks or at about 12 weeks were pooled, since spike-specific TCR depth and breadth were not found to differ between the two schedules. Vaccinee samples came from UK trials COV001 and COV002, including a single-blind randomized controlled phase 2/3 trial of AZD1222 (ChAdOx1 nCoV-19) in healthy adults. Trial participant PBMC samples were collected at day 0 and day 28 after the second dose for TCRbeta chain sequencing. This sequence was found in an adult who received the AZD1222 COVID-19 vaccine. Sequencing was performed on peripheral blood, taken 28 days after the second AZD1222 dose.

The DNA sequence is as follows: TGTGCCAGCAGTCGCGGGACAGACCCATGGAGAGCTTTCTTT. Its protein product is CASSRGTDPWRAFF. The V gene is TRBV6-5 and the J gene is TRBJ1-1, with TRBD1 matching 7 junction bases. From cysteine to phenylalanine, the CDR3 is 14 amino acids long. The retained sequence is limited to the CDR3, 42 bases, with the frame set at the first base. Clipping removes 5 bases from V and 10 bases from J, with 13 as the unmatched junction base count. CDR1 MNHEY and CDR2 SVGAGI are derived from the germline V gene.